This TCR beta chain emerged from a study of blood T cells in healthy people across ages. This clonotype turned up a few times. With 0 bases removed from V and 3 bases from J, the gap between germline ends came to 9 bases. Per the germline V gene, CDR1 is SGHRS and CDR2 is YFSETQ. The CDR3 totals 14 residues. A second about 7 to 11 cycle PCR used barcoded and J-beta primers. TCRdb reanalysed the 5' RACE reads using MiXCR and keeps one entry per CDR3 protein. The table lists hundreds of thousands of distinct CDR3 sequences, around 48% of them singletons. Staff drew roughly 10 milliliters of peripheral blood from each donor.

The origin of this receptor is a woman in her sixties or seventies in good health. This chain joins TRBV5-1 and TRBJ2-5, with D possibly being TRBD2 (6 bases). Sequenced sample: blood. CDR3 DNA: TGCGCCAGCAGCTTGGATGGGAGGAAAGAGACCCAGTACTTC. Translating it yields CASSLDGRKETQYF.